The 18 T cell receptor beta chains below all came from one sample that was sequenced in a study of cytomegalovirus exposure and HLA in healthy donors. Use of 60 Vbeta and 13 Jbeta primers characterized the PCR. Repertoires were generated with immunoSEQ multiplex PCR, while TCRdb's copy carries only in-frame clones and drops some. The sample gives over 100,000 clones, about 79% of which show up once; roughly 6.2% is in the top ten. The source material was PBMCs. These receptors all stem from a man aged 60-69 years in good health and CMV-seropositive.

The chain links TRBV29-1 to TRBJ2-7; 9 nucleotides match TRBD1. The trim removed 5 bases at V and 4 bases at J, leaving 6 bases unmatched. This CDR3 comprises 13 residues. Germline V lookup: CDR1 SQVTM, CDR2 ANQGSEA. The CDR3 nucleotides are TGCAGCGTTTCCCCCGGGACAGGGTACGAGCAGTACTTC. Translation gives CSVSPGTGYEQYF.

This chain joins TRBV10-2 and TRBJ1-3; D call uncertain. Germline CDR1 reads WSHSY; CDR2 reads SAAADI. The CDR3 runs to 15 residues. The V end was cut by 4 bases, the J end by 2 bases, with 12 bases between. CDR3 region: CASSGSLAPGNTIYF. The CDR3 DNA reads TGCGCCAGCAGTGGCTCACTAGCCCCTGGAAACACCATATATTTT.

The rearrangement joins TRBV5-4 to TRBJ2-3, with 8 bases that match TRBD2. The CDR3 runs 14 residues. Losses at the gene ends were 4 bases for V and 15 bases for J; bases not matched to a gene: 16. CDR1 SGHNT and CDR2 YYREEE come from the germline V gene (reference sequence). DNA of the CDR3: TGTGCCAGCAGCCCAGGACTAGCCTGGTCGTGGCCATATTTT. Its protein is CASSPGLAWSWPYF.

The chain carries TRBV7-3 and TRBJ2-1; TRBD2 matches 8 bases. After removal of 6 bases from V and 5 bases from J, the junction contained 6 bases not matched to a gene. The CDR3 is 14 amino acids. Germline V gene sequence: CDR1 SGHTA, CDR2 FQGTGA. Here the CDR3 DNA reads TGTGCCAGCAGTCCCGGACTAGCCGACAATGAGCAGTTCTTC. Protein product: CASSPGLADNEQFF.

The gene calls are TRBV18 and TRBJ2-7; D may be TRBD2 (6 bases). The CDR3 totals 13 residues. V lost 2 bases and J lost 7, with 12 bases in between. Germline CDR1 is KGHSH and CDR2 is LQKENI. In DNA form, the CDR3 reads TGTGCCAGCTCACCAAGAGATGCGGGAGAGCAGTACTTC. Translating gives CASSPRDAGEQYF. Filled out from reference TRBV18 and TRBJ2-7, the complete variable domain reads NAGVMQNPRHLVRRRGQEARLRCSPMKGHSHVYWYRQLPEEGLKFMVYLQKENIIDESGMPKERFSAEFPKEGPSILRIQQVVRGDSAAYFCASSPRDAGEQYFGPGTRLTVT.

V usage is TRBV18 and J usage is TRBJ2-5, with 7 bases fitting TRBD2. V dropped 5 bases and J dropped 2; count of bases not matched to a gene: 5. The CDR3 sequence is 14 residues long. Germline CDR1 reads KGHSH; CDR2 reads LQKENI. This CDR3 reads CASSVSSGQETQYF. Here the CDR3 DNA reads TGTGCCAGCTCAGTGTCTAGCGGACAAGAGACCCAGTACTTC.

The chain combines TRBV4-2 with TRBJ2-5; D might be TRBD1 (6 bases). The DNA end is more similar to TRBJ2-7, so the J call may be wrong. The CDR3 is 16 residues long. Germline values: CDR1 LGHNA, CDR2 YNFKEQ. CDR3 amino acids: CASSQEWQGKNNEQYF. For the CDR3, the DNA is TGTGCCAGCAGCCAAGAGTGGCAGGGGAAAAACAACGAGCAGTACTTC.

The CDR3 spells CASSLGGDPSRKLFF. The CDR3 DNA reads as TGTGCCAGCAGCTTAGGGGGGGACCCAAGCAGAAAACTGTTTTTT. The chain combines TRBV7-2 with TRBJ1-4; tentative D call: TRBD1 (5 bases). Germline V gives CDR1 SGHTA, CDR2 FQGNSA. Trimming took off 1 base at V and 10 bases at J, with 16 bases between the two ends. This CDR3 has 15 amino acids.

The rearrangement uses TRBV6-5 and TRBJ1-5; 9 bases match TRBD1. CDR3 size: 15 residues. CDR1 and CDR2 from the germline V gene are MNHEY and SVGAGI. The V segment lost 6 bases and the J segment 7 bases; nucleotides outside the gene matches: 10. CDR3 protein: CASRGTGRGYQPQHF. The CDR3 nucleotides are TGTGCCAGCAGGGGGACAGGGAGAGGTTACCAGCCCCAGCATTTT.

The chain recombines TRBV18 with TRBJ1-4; TRBD1 agrees at 7 bases. Germline trimming cut 2 bases from V and 5 bases from J; bases unmatched to any gene: 5. CDR1 and CDR2 (germline): KGHSH, LQKENI. There are 15 residues in the CDR3. CDR3 DNA: TGTGCCAGCTCACCAGAAGGGACAGAGAATGAAAAACTGTTTTTT. It specifies CASSPEGTENEKLFF.

The chain links TRBV28 to TRBJ2-7; D perhaps matches TRBD1 (6 bases). From germline, CDR1 is MDHEN and CDR2 SYDVKM. This CDR3 is 13 amino acids long. The germline V and J ends were trimmed by 2 bases and 4 bases, with 9 bases remaining between them. The CDR3 loop reads CASSLNRVYEQYF. DNA for the CDR3: TGTGCCAGCAGTTTAAACAGGGTTTACGAGCAGTACTTC.

The rearrangement joins TRBV6-5 to TRBJ1-2; 10 bases map to TRBD1. The CDR3 length is 14 residues. Germline V gene lookup returns CDR1 MNHEY and CDR2 SVGAGI. V dropped 6 bases and J dropped 3; count of bases not matched to a gene: 4. CDR3 region: CASSSGQGYYGYTF. The CDR3 DNA reads as TGTGCCAGCAGCTCGGGACAGGGGTACTATGGCTACACCTTC.

The rearrangement joins TRBV4-1 to TRBJ1-3; D is ambiguous. With 0 bases removed from V and 0 bases from J, the gap between germline ends came to 9 bases. This CDR3 is 16 amino acids long. The germline CDR1 and CDR2 sequences are MGHRA and YSYEKL. This CDR3 is CASSQEKRDSGNTIYF. The CDR3 DNA reads as TGCGCCAGCAGCCAAGAAAAACGGGACTCTGGAAACACCATATATTTT.

The chain carries TRBV28 and TRBJ1-5; the D is unclear. This CDR3 is built from 17 residues. Germline CDR1 reads MDHEN; CDR2 reads SYDVKM. The V gene lost 3 bases and the J gene lost 3 bases, with 18 bases spanning the gap. The CDR3 DNA follows: TGTGCCAGCAGTTTGGGTATGACGCGGGTGCCCAATCAGCCCCAGCATTTT. As protein: CASSLGMTRVPNQPQHF.

J is TRBJ2-5 and V is TRBV5-1, with TRBD2 matching over 7 bases. The ends lost 4 bases at V and 1 base at J; junction bases unmatched: 7. The CDR3 is 15 residues long. Germline assignment: CDR1 SGHRS and CDR2 YFSETQ. The CDR3 loop reads CASSAGVVAQETQYF. CDR3 bases: TGCGCCAGCAGCGCGGGAGTTGTAGCCCAAGAGACCCAGTACTTC.

This clone was counted between two and nine times. The chain recombines TRBV10-3 with TRBJ1-2; D not resolved. The CDR3 extends over 14 amino acids. CDR1 and CDR2 from the germline V gene are ENHRY and SYGVKD. Trimming left V 6 bases short and J 8 bases short, with 19 bases between. The CDR3 coding sequence is TGTGCCATCAGATTCGCGGGTCAGGTCGGCGGCTACACCTTC. Translation gives CAIRFAGQVGGYTF.

The rearrangement links TRBV5-4 to TRBJ1-2; D possibly corresponds to TRBD1 (5 bases). The CDR3 loop spans 16 amino acids. Trimming removed 0 bases at V and 8 bases at J, with 20 bases between. The V gene's germline CDR1 is SGHNT and CDR2 YYREEE (reference sequence). The CDR3 region has the DNA TGTGCCAGCAGCTTGGGGTACAGGTCTCCGGGTGGGGGCTACACCTTC. Residues: CASSLGYRSPGGGYTF.

This chain links TRBV27 with TRBJ1-1; D gene unclear. The V end lost 4 bases, the J end lost 1 base, and 7 bases lay between the germline ends. The CDR3 contains 13 residues. Germline-derived CDR1 and CDR2 are MNHEY and SMNVEV (reference sequence). The DNA of the CDR3 is TGTGCCAGCAGTTACAAACCGAACACTGAAGCTTTCTTT. Its protein is CASSYKPNTEAFF.